Included here is one T cell receptor beta chain sequence, with context. Antigen unknown. The assay was immunoSEQ multiplex PCR, and TCRdb's table has in-frame clones only and misses some. Here the sample spans approximately 45,000 clones, around 63% being singletons. These data are taken from a study of radiotherapy plus CTLA-4 blockade in lung cancer. Overall study context: Under 20% of patients responded objectively, and about 32% achieved disease control. Findings and caveats of the study: The study found tumor-derived TCR clones expanded in blood after radiotherapy plus ipilimumab. Reports state that early shifts in blood T cell clones, with interferon-beta, best predicted response.

Looked up from germline, CDR1 is SNHLY and CDR2 is FYNNEI. CDR3 length equals 11 residues. Between the trimmed V and J ends, which lost 6 bases and 8 bases, there was a span of 10 bases. In chemo-refractory metastatic non-small-cell lung cancer, patients got ipilimumab CTLA-4 blockade together with focal radiation. The source of this sequence is a human donor with non-small cell lung cancer who had a partial response to radiotherapy plus ipilimumab. V and J are TRBV2 and TRBJ1-1, with D possibly being TRBD1 (5 bases). Sample: peripheral blood, taken from a patient treated with radiotherapy plus ipilimumab. The CDR3 loop is CASRAWGEAFF. CDR3 sequence (DNA): TGTGCCAGCAGAGCGTGGGGCGAAGCTTTCTTT.